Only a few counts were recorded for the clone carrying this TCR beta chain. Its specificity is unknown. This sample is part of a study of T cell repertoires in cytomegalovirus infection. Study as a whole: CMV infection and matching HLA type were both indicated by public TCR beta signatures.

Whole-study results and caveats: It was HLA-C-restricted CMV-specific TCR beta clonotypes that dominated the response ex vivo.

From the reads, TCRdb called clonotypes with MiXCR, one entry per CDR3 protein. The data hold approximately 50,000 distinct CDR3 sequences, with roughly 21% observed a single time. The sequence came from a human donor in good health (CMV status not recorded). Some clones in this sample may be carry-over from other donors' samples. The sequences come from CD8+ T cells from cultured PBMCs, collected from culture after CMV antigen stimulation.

CDR3 loop: CASSYVAGGSEQFF. CDR3 in DNA: TGTGCCAGCAGTTACGTGGCCGGGGGGTCCGAGCAGTTCTTC. V usage is TRBV6-2 or TRBV6-3 and J usage is TRBJ2-1, with 7 positions matching TRBD2. J lost 10 bases, V lost 2 bases, and 8 bases had no gene match. Germline V CDR1 and CDR2: MNHEY, SVGEGT. The CDR3 contains 14 residues.